The sequence of this TCR beta chain was determined in a study of CD8+CD57+ T cells in acquired aplastic anemia. Study overall: The DNA of sorted CD4+ and CD8+ cells averaged roughly 3.2 ug.

Template material for TCR beta VDJ and CDR3 profiling consisted of genomic DNA. TCRdb analysed the reads with MiXCR anew, one entry per CDR3 protein. This table has about 270,000 distinct CDR3 sequences, around 60% appearing once. The CDR3 length is 13 residues. Looked up from germline, CDR1 is SEHNR and CDR2 is FQNEAQ (reference sequence). The V gene lost 6 bases and the J gene lost 4 bases, with 12 bases spanning the gap. A word on this clonotype: Its antigen is not identified.

Whole-study results and caveats: Patients shared 25 to 30 CD8+ CDR3 sequences with controls.

The chain employs TRBV7-9 and TRBJ1-2; unclear D gene. The receptor was isolated from a human donor with severe aplastic anemia or a healthy control (not recorded which). The specimen sequenced was sorted CD4+, CD8+, or CD8+CD57+ T cells (not recorded which) from PBMCs. CDR3 coding DNA: TGTGCCAGCAGTTTGTACGATGGCTATGGCTACACCTTC. Translation gives CASSLYDGYGYTF.